These 32 T cell receptor beta chains were all obtained from the same sample, sequenced in a study of tumor and adjacent non-tumor tissue in lung cancer. The template was RNA from unsorted bulk tissue. Distant lung tissue was collected more than 3 cm away from the tumor edge. A modified ARM-PCR protocol with three rounds of nested PCR amplified TCRbeta. TCRdb re-derived calls from the multiplex PCR reads in MiXCR, one entry per CDR3 protein. The repertoire holds 40,000 to 45,000 distinct CDR3 sequences, roughly 66% seen once, with 45% to 50% in the top ten. Sequenced input: distant non-tumor lung tissue. The receptors originated from a man aged 45-65 years with non-small cell lung cancer.

The chain employs TRBV4-2 and TRBJ1-5; D might be TRBD1 (5 bases). Germline loops: CDR1 LGHNA, CDR2 YNFKEQ. The V gene lost 4 bases and the J gene lost 11 bases, with 27 bases spanning the gap. This CDR3 region has 17 residues. The CDR3 nucleotides read TGTGCCAGCAGCCCTCTATCAGGGCCTGATAGCAAACAGTCCCAGCATTTT. Protein: CASSPLSGPDSKQSQHF.

In the case of this clonotype: This may stem from a read error, because a much larger clone lies one nucleotide away. V gene TRBV20-1 combines with J gene TRBJ2-1; D call uncertain. The CDR3 covers 13 residues. Trimming cost V 6 bases and J 5 bases, with 14 bases left between them. Germline CDR1 is DFQATT and CDR2 is SNEGSKA (reference sequence). The CDR3 spells CSATLSRDNEQFF. CDR3 nucleotide sequence: TGCAGTGCCACATTAAGTCGGGACAATGAGCAGTTCTTC.

As to this clonotype: One end of the junction does not line up with germline, which may come from a read error. The CDR3 spells CTSSLRAGGLEQYF. In DNA, the CDR3 is TGCACCAGCAGCTTGAGGGCCGGCGGATTGGAGCAATACTTC. The chain couples TRBV5-1 to TRBJ2-7, with D possibly TRBD2 on 5 matching bases. The CDR3 runs 14 residues. The germline V gene has CDR1 SGHRS and CDR2 YFSETQ.

The rearrangement uses TRBV11-2 and TRBJ2-1, with 15 positions matching TRBD2. V trimming: 6 bases; J trimming: 10 bases; junction bases outside the gene matches: 10. This CDR3 spans 16 amino acids. CDR1 and CDR2 from the germline V gene are SGHAT and FQNNGV. The CDR3 sequence: CASSTGTSGGTQEQFF. DNA for the CDR3: TGTGCCAGCAGTACCGGGACTAGCGGGGGGACCCAGGAGCAGTTCTTC.

Concerning this clonotype: Since a much larger clone is just one base distant, this may be a read error. The rearrangement links TRBV7-9 to TRBJ2-2; D not resolved. V dropped 5 bases and J dropped 6 bases, with 13 bases sitting between them. Germline lookup yields CDR1 SEHNR and CDR2 FQNEAQ (reference sequence). The CDR3 runs to 14 residues. This CDR3 is CASSQDAAAGELFF. Here the CDR3 DNA reads TGTGCCAGCAGCCAGGACGCGGCCGCCGGGGAGCTGTTTTTT.

Concerning this clonotype itself: This may stem from a read error, because a much larger clone lies one nucleotide away. The chain joins TRBV28 to TRBJ1-5; the D is unclear. The CDR3 totals 13 residues. Germline lookup yields CDR1 MDHEN and CDR2 SYDVKM. CDR3 DNA sequence: TGTGCCAGCAGACGGGATAGCAGTCAGCCCCAGCATTTT. Protein sequence: CASRRDSSQPQHF. Using reference TRBV28 and TRBJ1-5 for the parts outside the CDR3, the full variable domain is DVKVTQSSRYLVKRTGEKVFLECVQDMDHENMFWYRQDPGLGLRLIYFSYDVKMKEKGDIPEGYSVSREKKERFSLILESASTNQTSMYLCASRRDSSQPQHFGDGTRLSIL.

Details on this clonotype: A read error is possible here, since a much larger clone lies one base away. V is TRBV19 and J is TRBJ1-4; tentative D call: TRBD1 (5 bases). Germline V lookup: CDR1 LNHDA, CDR2 SQIVND (reference sequence). The CDR3 runs 15 residues. With 10 bases removed from V and 6 bases from J, the gap between germline ends came to 21 bases. The CDR3, as DNA: TGTGCCACTTCTCGGGGGATGCGCGCGGATGAAAAACTGTTTTTT. Its protein is CATSRGMRADEKLFF.

As regards this clonotype: Given a much more abundant clone one base away, this may be a read error. This rearrangement joins TRBV6-1 to TRBJ1-4, with TRBD1 matching over 7 bases. Germline lookup yields CDR1 MNHNS and CDR2 SASEGT. With 7 bases clipped from V and 4 bases from J, the junction kept 12 bases outside the gene matches. The CDR3 consists of 16 residues. The CDR3 sequence: CASTRNRGRINEKLFF. The CDR3, as DNA: TGTGCCAGCACGAGGAACAGGGGACGGATTAATGAAAAACTGTTTTTT.

Worth noting for this clonotype: One end of the junction varies from germline; a read error may be responsible. The gene calls are TRBV5-1 and TRBJ2-1; possible D gene TRBD1, 7 bases. CDR3 length: 11 residues. Germline CDR1 reads SGHRS; CDR2 reads YFSETQ. The CDR3 sequence: CDSRGDLEQFF. The CDR3 DNA is TGTGACAGCAGGGGGGATCTTGAGCAGTTCTTC.

This clonotype was counted at least ten times. The chain uses TRBV12-3 or TRBV12-4 and TRBJ1-5, with 8 positions matching TRBD1. With 6 bases clipped from V and 6 bases from J, the junction kept 7 bases outside the gene matches. The CDR3 has 14 residues. The CDR3 DNA follows: TGTGCCAGCAGGCAGGGGGCGCCGGGTCAGCCCCAGCATTTT. Amino acid sequence: CASRQGAPGQPQHF.

The chain couples TRBV4-2 to TRBJ1-6, with D tentatively TRBD1 (5 bases). The germline V gene encodes CDR1 LGHNA and CDR2 YNFKEQ. The CDR3 sequence is 14 residues long. Trimming removed 1 base at V and 11 bases at J, with 12 bases between. The chain's CDR3 is CASSQGQGGPPLHF. CDR3 sequence (DNA): TGTGCCAGCAGCCAAGGGCAGGGTGGACCACCCCTCCACTTT.

Points on this clonotype: No conserved phenylalanine or tryptophan is present at the end of the CDR3, so a read error is the likely explanation. The V call is TRBV2, the J call TRBJ2-7; D remains unclear. Trimming left V 8 bases short and J 4 bases short, with 9 bases between. CDR3 size: 11 residues. Per germline, CDR1 SNHLY and CDR2 FYNNEI. Written as DNA, the CDR3 is TGTGCCAGCGAGACAATTTACGAGCAGTACCTC. Amino acids: CASETIYEQYL.

This clonotype was seen just once. The conserved phenylalanine or tryptophan is not found at the CDR3 terminus, so this likely reflects a read error. J is TRBJ2-3 and V is TRBV5-4, with TRBD2 identical over 9 bases. The CDR3 contains 14 residues. CDR1 and CDR2 (germline): SGHNT, YYREEE (reference sequence). The CDR3 sequence is CVSSFSGSADTQYL. CDR3 DNA: TGTGTCAGCAGCTTTAGCGGGAGTGCGGATACGCAGTATTTA.

The chain has TRBV23-1 and TRBJ2-1; D is possibly TRBD2 (7 bases). TRBV23-1 is an open reading frame, and its role is uncertain. The CDR3 runs 11 residues. The V and J ends lost 9 bases and 10 bases respectively, with 13 bases between them. The CDR3 reads CARGGPPEQFF. The CDR3 region has the DNA TGCGCCAGGGGGGGGCCGCCCGAGCAGTTCTTC.

The chain is built from TRBV29-1 and TRBJ2-1, with TRBD1 as a possible D gene (5 bases). V was shortened by 7 bases and J by 8 bases, with 18 bases between the two germline ends. This CDR3 region has 13 residues. CDR1 and CDR2 (germline): SQVTM, ANQGSEA. The CDR3 protein is CSAAGLAYDEQFF. The DNA for the CDR3 is TGCAGCGCTGCAGGGTTGGCCTATGATGAGCAGTTCTTC.

This rearrangement joins TRBV11-2 to TRBJ2-7; possibly TRBD1 for D (6 bases). CDR3 length: 17 amino acids. Trimming removed 2 bases at V and 2 bases at J, with 19 bases between. The germline V gene has CDR1 SGHAT and CDR2 FQNNGV. CDR3 nucleotides: TGTGCCAGCAGCTTAAGGACAGTGGGTGGCAGCCCCTACGAGCAGTACTTC. Protein sequence: CASSLRTVGGSPYEQYF.

This clonotype was seen ten or more times. CDR3 bases: TGTGCCAGCAGTTTGACTAGCGGGGGCCCCGGGGAGACCCAGTACTTC. It specifies CASSLTSGGPGETQYF. This chain uses TRBV12-3 or TRBV12-4 with TRBJ2-5, with 12 positions matching TRBD2. The V segment lost 3 bases and the J segment 5 bases; nucleotides outside the gene matches: 7. This CDR3 is 16 amino acids long.

A remark on this clonotype: This may stem from a read error, because a much larger clone lies one nucleotide away. The chain links TRBV12-3 or TRBV12-4 to TRBJ1-2; TRBD1 matches 10 bases. The CDR3 consists of 15 residues. Germline trimming cut 6 bases from V and 8 bases from J; bases unmatched to any gene: 12. The CDR3 DNA reads as TGTGCCAGCAGCTTCGGGACAGGGGATTCCTGGGGCTACACCTTC. Translation: CASSFGTGDSWGYTF.

The CDR3 region is CASSQGQGLNTIYF. CDR3 nucleotides: TGTGCCAGCTCACAGGGACAGGGTCTAAACACCATATATTTT. J is TRBJ1-3 and V is TRBV18; 9 bases line up with TRBD1. This CDR3 is built from 14 residues. V was clipped by 4 bases and J by 6 bases; unmatched bases: 4. In germline, CDR1 is KGHSH, CDR2 LQKENI.

This clonotype turned up a few times. With a much larger clone just one base away, this may be a read error. V is TRBV5-6 and J is TRBJ2-2, with D possibly being TRBD1 (6 bases). This CDR3 spans 15 amino acids. V was pared by 5 bases and J by 5 bases, with 16 bases between. Germline assignment: CDR1 SGHDT and CDR2 YYEEEE. CDR3: CASSPPTGDTGELFF. CDR3 nucleotide sequence: TGTGCCAGCAGTCCGCCGACAGGCGATACCGGGGAGCTGTTTTTT. Based on the CDR3 plus reference TRBV5-6 and TRBJ2-2, the full variable domain is DAGVTQSPTHLIKTRGQQVTLRCSPKSGHDTVSWYQQALGQGPQFIFQYYEEEERQRGNFPDRFSGHQFPNYSSELNVNALLLGDSALYLCASSPPTGDTGELFFGEGSRLTVL.

With regard to this clonotype: One end of the junction does not line up with germline, which may come from a read error. The genes are TRBV29-1 and TRBJ2-1; 7 positions match TRBD1. Germline V gene lookup returns CDR1 SQVTM and CDR2 ANQGSEA. The CDR3 contains 13 residues. CDR3 loop: CSVVRGGNNEQFF. In nucleotides, the CDR3 is TGTAGCGTTGTGAGAGGGGGCAACAATGAGCAGTTCTTC.

Points on this clonotype: One end of the junction does not line up with germline, which may come from a read error. The chain is built from TRBV5-6 and TRBJ2-2, with D possibly being TRBD2 (5 bases). CDR3 length: 14 amino acids. CDR1 SGHDT and CDR2 YYEEEE come from the germline V gene. CDR3 amino acids: CASSKTRNTGVLFF. Here the CDR3 DNA reads TGTGCCAGCAGTAAAACGCGGAACACCGGGGTGCTGTTTTTT.

This clonotype was observed at least ten times. This chain connects TRBV11-2 to TRBJ1-4, with D unresolved. Germline assignment: CDR1 SGHAT and CDR2 FQNNGV. CDR3 length: 13 amino acids. The V gene lost 5 bases and the J gene lost 3 bases, with 7 bases spanning the gap. CDR3 sequence: CASSQRPNEKLFF. The CDR3 region has the DNA TGTGCCAGCAGCCAACGACCTAATGAAAAACTGTTTTTT.

Concerning this clonotype itself: A read error may be the cause here, since a much bigger clone is one base away. The gene calls are TRBV14 and TRBJ2-5; D call uncertain. The V and J ends lost 2 bases and 2 bases respectively, with 21 bases between them. The CDR3 contains 18 residues. In germline, CDR1 is SGHDN, CDR2 FVKESK. As DNA, the CDR3 is TGTGCCAGCAGCCAATCCCCGCGGTACGGAGCAATTCAAGAGACCCAGTACTTC. Its translation is CASSQSPRYGAIQETQYF. Supplemented by reference TRBV14 and TRBJ2-5, the full variable domain reads EAGVTQFPSHSVIEKGQTVTLRCDPISGHDNLYWYRRVMGKEIKFLLHFVKESKQDESGMPNNRFLAERTGGTYSTLKVQPAELEDSGVYFCASSQSPRYGAIQETQYFGPGTRLLVL.

For this clonotype: A read error may produce the germline difference seen at one junction end. The rearrangement joins TRBV25-1 to TRBJ2-5, with TRBD2 matching 8 bases. Germline loops: CDR1 MGHDK, CDR2 SYGVNS. CDR3 size: 15 residues. Here the CDR3 DNA reads TGTGTCAGCAGTGAACCCACTAGCGGCCAAGAGACCCAGTACTTC. Amino acids: CVSSEPTSGQETQYF.

The chain combines TRBV11-1 with TRBJ1-1; maybe TRBD1 (6 bases). The CDR3 totals 15 residues. Germline lookup yields CDR1 SGHAT and CDR2 FQDESV (reference sequence). V was shortened by 10 bases and J by 4 bases, with 22 bases between the two germline ends. CDR3 protein: CATSLGTVGGTEAFF. The CDR3 nucleotides are TGTGCCACTAGCTTAGGCACTGTAGGGGGCACTGAAGCTTTCTTT.

Comments on this clonotype: At one of its ends the junction is not consistent with the germline gene, which may arise from a read error. The rearrangement links TRBV5-6 to TRBJ2-2, with 10 nucleotides matching TRBD1. The CDR3 has 16 residues. Germline V CDR1 and CDR2: SGHDT, YYEEEE. The CDR3 coding sequence is TGTGCCGGCAGCTCGTATCAGGGACAGGGGACCGGAGAGCTGTTTTTT. Encoded protein: CAGSSYQGQGTGELFF.

A word on this clonotype: This sequence may be a read error, since a much larger clone differs from it by one base. The rearrangement uses TRBV6-2 or TRBV6-3 and TRBJ2-2; possibly TRBD2 for D (5 bases). Germline CDR1 MNHEY, CDR2 SVGEGT. The CDR3 has 13 residues. The CDR3: CASRRRNTGELSF. CDR3 in DNA: TGTGCCAGCAGAAGGAGAAACACCGGGGAGCTGTCTTTT.

This clonotype turned up a few times. This chain connects TRBV7-3 to TRBJ1-6; 7 nucleotides line up with TRBD1. This CDR3 is built from 14 residues. The V segment lost 5 bases and the J segment 9 bases; nucleotides outside the gene matches: 7. Germline V gene data show CDR1 as SGHTA and CDR2 as FQGTGA. CDR3 protein: CASSQGGVSSPLHF. CDR3 nucleotide sequence: TGTGCCAGCAGCCAGGGGGGGGTCAGTTCACCCCTCCACTTT.

The V and J genes are TRBV7-8 and TRBJ2-1, with 10 bases identical to TRBD2. CDR3 length equals 16 residues. Trimming took 5 bases from V and 8 from J; bases not matched to a gene: 12. The germline V gene has CDR1 SGHVS and CDR2 FQNEAQ. The CDR3 coding sequence is TGTGCCAGCAGCGCTTCTAGCGGGGGCCCTATAGATGAGCAGTTCTTC. Its protein product is CASSASSGGPIDEQFF.

The chain uses TRBV5-1 and TRBJ2-7; TRBD2 matches at 10 bases. Germline-derived CDR1 and CDR2 are SGHRS and YFSETQ. CDR3 size: 16 residues. V trimming: 4 bases; J trimming: 0 bases; junction bases outside the gene matches: 7. This chain's CDR3 is CASSIGTSESSYEQYF. CDR3 nucleotide sequence: TGCGCCAGCAGCATCGGGACTAGCGAGAGCTCCTACGAGCAGTACTTC.

In the case of this clonotype: Being one base from a much bigger clone, this may be a read error. The chain is built from TRBV20-1 and TRBJ1-4, with D uncertain. The V end was cut by 5 bases, the J end by 6 bases, with 7 bases between. The CDR3 consists of 11 residues. Germline loops: CDR1 DFQATT, CDR2 SNEGSKA (reference sequence). DNA of the CDR3: TGCAGTGCTGTAGGGTATGAAAAACTGTTTTTT. Translation gives CSAVGYEKLFF.